This T cell receptor (beta chain) was profiled in a study of cytomegalovirus exposure and HLA in healthy donors (dated by TCRdb to between 2016 and 2019). In the study overall: According to a later analysis, one platform produced both the 100 to 150 validation repertoires and the approximately 670 repertoires of the first cohort. The study was designed to test whether signatures of past pathogen exposure could be identified by cataloging public T cell receptors. Along with the approximately 650-subject first cohort, a separate validation cohort of over 90 different subjects was used. The study combined high-throughput TCR immunosequencing, statistical association of individual TCRs with disease status, and machine learning to predict cytomegalovirus infection status.

The library was made by the immunoSEQ multiplex PCR assay. Concerning the study's data processing: To diagnose cytomegalovirus status from the catalog of TCR beta chain sequences, a statistical classification framework was built. The source is immuneACCESS, and TCRdb retained only in-frame sequences with V and J called. Part of the clones is not carried over; for the studies checked, unresolved V genes explain less than half of this, and the remainder is unexplained. D and trimming were read from the DNA, whereas the V and J calls and clone size are those reported in that table. In this sample the table shows 70,000 to 85,000 clones, around 94% of which occur a single time. Together, the top ten hold roughly 2% of the sample. The research as a whole found: The classifier was reported to diagnose cytomegalovirus status with high specificity and sensitivity in both the original and validation cohorts. All 120 or so repertoires were used to score co-occurrence in the validation cohort in a later analysis, because that analysis had no HLA typing for the cohort. Subsequent analysis determined that TCRs grouped into clusters in the first cohort also showed a tendency toward co-occurrence across the 130 or so validation repertoires, and 94% of cluster scores exceeded 0. Across donors, most TCR sequences were observed very rarely, whereas some public TCRs were present in many individuals. A total of fewer than 200 TCR beta chains were listed by the study as associated with cytomegalovirus. It was suggested by the authors that the approach could potentially be generalized to other disease states and immunological phenotypes. In vitro tests confirmed that a few of the cytomegalovirus-associated TCR beta chains recognize cytomegalovirus antigens.

About this clone: Its antigen remains undetermined. Base qualities are not provided; no much larger clone lies one nucleotide away. The sample carries other DNA sequences with the same CDR3.

Donors formed part of the validation cohort, which comprised about 130 subjects and was distinct from the first cohort of 666 subjects. At the junction V is shortened by 0 bases and J by 1 base, with 5 bases in between. The CDR3 starts with the cysteine, ends with the phenylalanine, and has 14 residues. Of all the DNA, just the CDR3 is kept, 42 bases in frame from base 1. CDR1 and CDR2, per the germline V gene, are SGHTA and FQGNSA. The specimen sequenced was PBMCs. The rearrangement combines TRBV7-2 with TRBJ2-3; possibly the D gene is TRBD2, per 5 matching bases. The TCR was taken from a woman between 18 and 30 years old in good health and CMV-seropositive. The CDR3 region reads CASSLARGTDTQYF. The nucleotides read TGTGCCAGCAGCTTAGCGCGGGGCACAGATACGCAGTATTTT.